This T cell receptor (beta chain) was captured in a study of control samples from healthy donors and cancer patients. This clone was recorded a few times. Libraries were prepared by immunoSEQ multiplex PCR; TCRdb keeps only in-frame clonotypes and omits some of them. The table includes approximately 100,000 clones, approximately 89% detected once. Germline V lookup: CDR1 SQVTM, CDR2 ANQGSEA. The CDR3 runs 12 residues. Trimming removed 5 bases from V and 4 bases from J, with 11 bases in between. The receptor was derived from a man aged 25-45 years in good health. The sample was blood. V and J are TRBV29-1 and TRBJ1-1; D remains ambiguous. The CDR3 DNA reads as TGCAGCGTTCAACAGACATTCACTGAAGCTTTCTTT. Translation gives CSVQQTFTEAFF.